This is a list of T cell receptor beta chains from one sample in a study of blood T cell repertoires in COVID-19. Only in-frame clones appear in the TCRdb table, and some are missing; sequencing was by immunoSEQ multiplex PCR. The table includes some 240,000 clones, 90% to 95% detected once. The sequenced sample was peripheral blood. These receptors were taken from a man between 60 and 75 years old with COVID-19, enrolled during active disease. Both conserved end residues are part of each CDR3. Fields, in order: CDR3 protein, CDR3 DNA, J gene, clone size, V gene, D gene. The D gene is left open where the match is weak. Only some rows state a clone size, as once, few, many or a class for expanded clones.

CASSFDGTGDQPQHF | TGTGCCAGCAGCTTTGACGGGACAGGAGATCAGCCCCAGCATTTT | TRBJ1-5 | once | TRBV5-5 | TRBD1
CASSVSQGAVYEQYF | TGTGCCAGCAGCGTTAGCCAGGGGGCAGTCTACGAGCAGTACTTC | TRBJ2-7 | . | TRBV9 | TRBD1
CASSTTSGGVETQYF | TGCGCCAGCAGCACGACTAGCGGGGGGGTTGAGACCCAGTACTTC | TRBJ2-5 | . | TRBV5-1 | TRBD2
CASSSAQGPSYEQYF | TGTGCCAGCAGCTCGGCCCAGGGCCCCTCCTACGAGCAGTACTTC | TRBJ2-7 | . | TRBV7-3 | .
CASRTGTAYGYTF | TGTGCCAGCAGGACCGGGACAGCCTATGGCTACACCTTC | TRBJ1-2 | . | TRBV6-5 | TRBD1
CSASDPSGRMTDTQYF | TGCAGTGCTAGTGATCCGAGCGGGAGGATGACAGATACGCAGTATTTT | TRBJ2-3 | . | TRBV20-1 | TRBD2
CAISETGLAEETQYF | TGTGCCATCAGTGAGACGGGACTAGCTGAAGAGACCCAGTACTTC | TRBJ2-5 | . | TRBV10-3 | TRBD2
CASREGPTEAFF | TGTGCCAGCCGCGAGGGTCCCACTGAAGCTTTCTTT | TRBJ1-1 | . | TRBV12-3/TRBV12-4 | .
CATFGTNNEQYF | TGTGCCACCTTCGGGACAAACAACGAGCAGTACTTC | TRBJ2-7 | . | TRBV28 | .
CASSQDAPGWQGNSPLHF | TGTGCCAGCAGCCAAGATGCCCCCGGGTGGCAAGGTAATTCACCCCTCCACTTT | TRBJ1-6 | . | TRBV4-2 | .
CASSFARGSNSPLHF | TGTGCCAGCAGCTTTGCTAGGGGTTCAAATTCACCCCTCCACTTT | TRBJ1-6 | . | TRBV5-4 | .